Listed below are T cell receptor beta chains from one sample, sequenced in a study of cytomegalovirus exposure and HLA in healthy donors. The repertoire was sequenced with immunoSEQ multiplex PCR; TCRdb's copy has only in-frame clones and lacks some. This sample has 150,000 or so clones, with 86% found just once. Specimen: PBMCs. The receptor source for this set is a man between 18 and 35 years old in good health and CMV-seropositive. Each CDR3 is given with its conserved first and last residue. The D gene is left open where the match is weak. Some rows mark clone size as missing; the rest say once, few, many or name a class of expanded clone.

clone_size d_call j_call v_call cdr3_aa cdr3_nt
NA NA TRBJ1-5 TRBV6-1 CASSDGTASNQPQHF TGTGCCAGCAGTGATGGAACAGCTAGCAATCAGCCCCAGCATTTT
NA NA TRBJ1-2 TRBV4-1 CASSHPIQANYGYTF TGCGCCAGCAGCCACCCCATACAGGCTAACTATGGCTACACCTTC
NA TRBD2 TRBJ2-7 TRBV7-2 CASSERGLVGQYF TGTGCCAGCAGCGAGAGAGGACTAGTTGGGCAGTACTTC
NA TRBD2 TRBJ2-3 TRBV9 CASEAGGTDTQYF TGTGCCAGCGAAGCGGGGGGCACAGATACGCAGTATTTT
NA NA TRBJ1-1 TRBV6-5 CASSKQGRDTEAFF TGTGCCAGCAGTAAACAGGGTCGAGACACTGAAGCTTTCTTT
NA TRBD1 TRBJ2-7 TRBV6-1 CASSPGTADYEQYF TGTGCCAGCAGCCCCGGGACAGCAGACTACGAGCAGTACTTC
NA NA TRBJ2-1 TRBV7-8 CASSLGQGNEQFF TGTGCCAGCAGCTTGGGGCAGGGGAATGAGCAGTTCTTC
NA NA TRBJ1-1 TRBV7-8 CASSATYGNTEAFF TGTGCCAGCAGCGCAACTTATGGGAACACTGAAGCTTTCTTT
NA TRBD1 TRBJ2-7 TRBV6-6 CASGDSSYEQYF TGTGCCAGCGGGGACAGCTCCTACGAGCAGTACTTC
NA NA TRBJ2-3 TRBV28 CASSWEGDSTDTQYF TGTGCCAGCAGTTGGGAGGGGGATAGCACAGATACGCAGTATTTT
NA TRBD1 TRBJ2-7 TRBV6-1 CASSKGQDASYEQYF TGTGCCAGCAGTAAAGGACAGGATGCTTCCTACGAGCAGTACTTC
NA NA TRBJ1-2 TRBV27 CASSFGEGTNYGYTF TGTGCCAGCAGTTTCGGGGAGGGGACTAACTATGGCTACACCTTC
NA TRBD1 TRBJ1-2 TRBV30 CAWSVPGTGRSGYTF TGTGCCTGGAGTGTACCCGGGACAGGGAGAAGCGGCTACACCTTC
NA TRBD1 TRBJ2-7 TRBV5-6 CASSGGQGSYEQYF TGTGCCAGCAGCGGGGGACAGGGCTCCTACGAGCAGTACTTC
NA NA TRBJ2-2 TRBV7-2 CASSLDQFTGELFF TGTGCCAGCAGCTTAGACCAGTTCACCGGGGAGCTGTTTTTT
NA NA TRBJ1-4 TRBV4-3 CASSQGRATNEKLFF TGCGCCAGCAGCCAAGGGAGGGCAACTAATGAAAAACTGTTTTTT
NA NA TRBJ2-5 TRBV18 CASSPRLPLGETQYF TGTGCCAGCTCACCACGTCTCCCTCTCGGAGAGACCCAGTACTTC
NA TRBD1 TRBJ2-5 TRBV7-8 CASSLEVRTGVQETQYF TGTGCCAGCAGCTTAGAGGTTCGGACAGGGGTTCAAGAGACCCAGTACTTC
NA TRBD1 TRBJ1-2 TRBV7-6 CASSLGRTGALGYTF TGTGCCAGCAGCTTAGGTAGGACAGGGGCCCTGGGCTACACCTTC
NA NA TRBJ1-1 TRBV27 CASRGGEVEAFF TGTGCCAGCAGGGGAGGGGAGGTTGAAGCTTTCTTT
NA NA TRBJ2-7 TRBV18 CASSPRQDLYEQYF TGTGCCAGCTCACCCCGACAGGATCTCTACGAGCAGTACTTC
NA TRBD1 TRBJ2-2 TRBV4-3 CASSQKGQYTGELFF TGCGCCAGCAGCCAAAAGGGACAGTACACCGGGGAGCTGTTTTTT
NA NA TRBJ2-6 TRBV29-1 CSVDETGANVLTF TGCAGCGTTGATGAGACTGGGGCCAACGTCCTGACTTTC
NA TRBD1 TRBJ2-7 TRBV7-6 CASSLRFGTGDEQYF TGTGCCAGCAGCCTTAGGTTCGGGACAGGGGACGAGCAGTACTTC
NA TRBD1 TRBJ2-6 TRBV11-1 CASSPGQVLSGANVLTF TGTGCCAGCAGCCCGGGACAGGTTCTCTCTGGGGCCAACGTCCTGACTTTC
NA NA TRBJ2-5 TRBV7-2 CASSSYQETQYF TGTGCCAGCAGCTCATACCAAGAGACCCAGTACTTC
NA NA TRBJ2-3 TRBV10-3 CAIWVEGTDTQYF TGTGCCATCTGGGTAGAGGGCACAGATACGCAGTATTTT
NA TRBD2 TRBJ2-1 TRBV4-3 CASSRQGLADRSYNEQFF TGCGCCAGCAGCCGACAGGGACTAGCGGACCGCTCCTACAATGAGCAGTTCTTC
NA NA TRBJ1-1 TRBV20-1 CSAPYLTEAFF TGCAGTGCCCCCTACCTCACTGAAGCTTTCTTT
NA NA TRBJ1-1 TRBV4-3 CASSQHQPGNTDTEAFF TGCGCCAGCAGCCAACACCAACCGGGGAATACTGACACTGAAGCTTTCTTT
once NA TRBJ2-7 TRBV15 CATSTQGKREQYF TGTGCCACCAGCACACAGGGCAAGAGGGAGCAGTACTTC
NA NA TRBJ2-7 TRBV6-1 CASILSVSYEQYF TGTGCCAGTATATTGTCGGTCTCCTACGAGCAGTACTTC
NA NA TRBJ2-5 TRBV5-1 CASSDGSSAVETQYF TGCGCCAGCAGCGACGGGAGTAGCGCGGTGGAGACCCAGTACTTC
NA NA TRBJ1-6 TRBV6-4 CASSAVSNSPLHF TGTGCCAGCAGTGCAGTCAGTAATTCACCCCTCCACTTT
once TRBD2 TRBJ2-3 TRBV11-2 CASSKRGGPSTDTQYF TGTGCCAGCAGCAAGCGGGGGGGCCCTAGCACAGATACGCAGTATTTT
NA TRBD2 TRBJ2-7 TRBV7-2 CASSLARSSGIYEQYF TGTGCCAGCAGCTTAGCGCGTAGTAGCGGGATCTACGAGCAGTACTTC
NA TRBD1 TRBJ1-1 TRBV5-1 CASSLAGTGELSTEAFF TGCGCCAGCAGCTTGGCCGGGACAGGGGAATTGAGCACTGAAGCTTTCTTT
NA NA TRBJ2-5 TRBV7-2 CASSTGVGEKTQYF TGTGCCAGCTCGACGGGGGTCGGGGAAAAGACCCAGTACTTC
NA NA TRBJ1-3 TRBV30 CAWCQGSSGNTIYF TGTGCCTGGTGTCAGGGTAGCTCTGGAAACACCATATATTTT
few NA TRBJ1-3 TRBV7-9 CASSLGDTNSGNTIYF TGTGCCAGCAGCTTAGGGGACACAAACTCTGGAAACACCATATATTTT
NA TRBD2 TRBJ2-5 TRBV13 CASSLGLAGYGETQYF TGTGCCAGCAGCTTAGGACTAGCGGGATATGGAGAGACCCAGTACTTC
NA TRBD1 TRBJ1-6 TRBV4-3 CASSPGTGGYSPLHF TGCGCCAGCAGCCCAGGGACAGGGGGCTATTCACCCCTCCACTTT
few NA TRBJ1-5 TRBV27 CASSRSRSNQPQHF TGTGCCAGCAGTCGGTCGCGAAGCAATCAGCCCCAGCATTTT
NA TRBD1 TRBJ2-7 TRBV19 CASSRDSGYYEQYF TGTGCCAGTTCCCGGGACAGCGGCTACTACGAGCAGTACTTC
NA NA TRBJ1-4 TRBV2 CASSGQGNEKLFF TGTGCCAGCAGTGGGCAGGGTAATGAAAAACTGTTTTTT
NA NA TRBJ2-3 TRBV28 CASSDPSTDTQYF TGTGCCAGTAGCGACCCTAGCACAGATACGCAGTATTTT
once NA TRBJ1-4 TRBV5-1 CASSLRGLDEKLFF TGCGCCAGCAGCTTGAGAGGGTTAGATGAAAAACTGTTTTTT
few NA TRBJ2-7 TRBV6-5 CASSLAVSSYEQYF TGTGCCAGCAGTTTAGCCGTTAGCTCCTACGAGCAGTACTTC
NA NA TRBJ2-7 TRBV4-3 CASSQDRYLRSYF TGCGCCAGCAGCCAAGACCGATACCTACGATCATACTTC
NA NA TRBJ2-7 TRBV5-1 CASSPPGGYEQYF TGCGCCAGCAGCCCGCCCGGCGGCTACGAGCAGTACTTC
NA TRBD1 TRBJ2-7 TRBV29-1 CSVGTGYSYEQYF TGCAGCGTAGGGACAGGGTACTCCTACGAGCAGTACTTC